This T cell receptor (beta chain) was identified during a study of T cell repertoires in cytomegalovirus infection. The germline V and J ends were trimmed by 5 bases and 1 base, with 17 bases remaining between them. The CDR3 length is 17 residues. About this clonotype itself: Its antigen is as yet unknown.

Study outcomes and limitations: Cumulated frequencies of public TCR beta families served to identify carriers of CMV plus the relevant HLA. It was HLA-C-restricted CMV-specific TCR beta clonotypes that dominated the response ex vivo.

From the reads, TCRdb called clonotypes with MiXCR, one entry per CDR3 protein. The profile shows some 940,000 distinct CDR3 sequences, under 40% of them singletons. The chain combines TRBV12-3 or TRBV12-4 with TRBJ2-2, with D perhaps TRBD2 (5 bases). Specimen: cultured CD8+ T cells from PBMCs, collected from culture after CMV antigen stimulation. The source is a human donor in good health (CMV status not recorded). Some clones in this sample may be carry-over from other donors' samples. The CDR3 DNA is TGTGCCAGCAGTCTCGGACTGGCCTTAGGGAACACCGGGGAGCTGTTTTTT. Protein: CASSLGLALGNTGELFF.